The entry below gives a single T cell receptor (beta chain) sequence along with its context. As yet, its antigen is unknown. Preparation of the TCRbeta library was carried out with unique molecular identifiers. TCRdb re-derived calls from the PCR reads in MiXCR, one entry per CDR3 protein. The sample lists 90,000 to 100,000 distinct CDR3 sequences; 20% to 30% were seen once. This sample is part of a study of T-cell reconstitution after alpha-beta-depleted transplantation in children. Findings and limits, study-wide: Some patients' high day-60 TCRbeta diversity was attributed to recipient cells surviving conditioning. Several hundred graft clones that had expanded were reportedly the source of alpha-beta T cells about two months after transplant.

Germline V gene sequence: CDR1 SGHDT, CDR2 YYEEEE. Deletions cut 3 bases from V and 3 bases from J, with 16 bases between. The CDR3 has 16 amino acids. The material sequenced was PBMCs, taken before TCRalphabeta/CD19-depleted stem cell transplant. The chain employs TRBV5-6 and TRBJ1-3; no clear D gene. The sequence was obtained from a boy under 10 years old with acute lymphoblastic leukemia, due to receive a stem cell transplant. The CDR3, as DNA: TGTGCCAGCAGCTCGCTTGCGGTTTACCGTGGAAACACCATATATTTT. Translated, it gives CASSSLAVYRGNTIYF. Complete variable domain (other parts from reference TRBV5-6 and TRBJ1-3): DAGVTQSPTHLIKTRGQQVTLRCSPKSGHDTVSWYQQALGQGPQFIFQYYEEEERQRGNFPDRFSGHQFPNYSSELNVNALLLGDSALYLCASSSLAVYRGNTIYFGEGSWLTVV.